This TCR beta chain was identified during a study of memory CD4+ T cells and cytomegalovirus serostatus. Study in general: This sample comes from healthy Belgian adults, roughly 9 CMV seropositive, 20 to 25 seronegative.

This clone was seen a handful of times. The antigen is undetermined. Study conclusions and caveats: CD4+ memory repertoires contained about two fifths of the roughly 150 reported CMV TCRbeta sequences.

The sort gate was single viable CD3+CD4+CD8-CD45RO+ cells for memory CD4+ T cells. The CDR3 contains 16 residues. Germline CDR1 is MDHEN and CDR2 is SYDVKM. Trimming left V 1 base short and J 4 bases short, with 16 bases between. The data were produced by immunoSEQ multiplex PCR, yet TCRdb's version contains in-frame clones alone and is incomplete. The data show about 96,000 clones, roughly 80% seen once. Sample: memory CD4+ T cells from blood. This receptor was identified in an adult in good health and CMV-seropositive. This chain links TRBV28 with TRBJ1-1, with unresolved D. CDR3 sequence reads: CASSLSFGESGTEAFF. Here the CDR3 DNA reads TGTGCCAGCAGTTTATCCTTTGGGGAATCGGGCACTGAAGCTTTCTTT.